These 12 T cell receptor beta chains came from one sample sequenced in a study of cytomegalovirus exposure and HLA in healthy donors. The PCR used 60 Vbeta and 13 Jbeta primers. Assay: immunoSEQ multiplex PCR; the TCRdb copy retains only in-frame clones and omits some. This sample has about 130,000 clones, with around 80% found just once. The sequenced sample was PBMCs. Receptors were obtained from a man between 25 and 39 years old in good health.

The rearrangement links TRBV6-5 to TRBJ2-7, with D maybe TRBD1 (6 bases). The V end lost 7 bases, the J end lost 2 bases, and 12 bases lay between the germline ends. The CDR3 length is 13 residues. In germline, CDR1 is MNHEY, CDR2 SVGAGI. CDR3 protein: CASKPTGPYEQYF. Here the CDR3 DNA reads TGTGCCAGCAAGCCGACAGGTCCCTACGAGCAGTACTTC.

Comment on this clone: This sample also contains other DNA sequences that code for the same CDR3. The chain combines TRBV28 with TRBJ2-1; 8 bases are shared with TRBD1. The ends lost 2 bases at V and 3 bases at J; junction bases unmatched: 3. The CDR3 is 15 amino acids. Germline V gene data show CDR1 as MDHEN and CDR2 as SYDVKM. In nucleotides, the CDR3 is TGTGCCAGCAGTTTAAGGGGACAGGACTACAATGAGCAGTTCTTC. Amino acid sequence: CASSLRGQDYNEQFF.

The rearrangement links TRBV19 to TRBJ2-5, with D possibly being TRBD2 (5 bases). Germline lookup yields CDR1 LNHDA and CDR2 SQIVND (reference sequence). This CDR3 spans 12 amino acids. Trimming took 3 bases from V and 11 from J, leaving 13 bases between them. CDR3 residues: CASSMPGDEQYF. CDR3 bases: TGTGCCAGTAGTATGCCCGGGGATGAGCAGTACTTC. Combining the CDR3 with reference TRBV19 and TRBJ2-5 gives the whole variable domain DGGITQSPKYLFRKEGQNVTLSCEQNLNHDAMYWYRQDPGQGLRLIYYSQIVNDFQKGDIAEGYSVSREKKESFPLTVTSAQKNPTAFYLCASSMPGDEQYFGPGTRLLVL.

The chain links TRBV27 to TRBJ1-2, with D hard to call. Looked up from germline, CDR1 is MNHEY and CDR2 is SMNVEV (reference sequence). The ends were cut back, 6 bases at V and 7 bases at J, with 18 bases in the middle. The CDR3 is made up of 14 amino acids. This CDR3 is CASSPTGFLLGYTF. The CDR3 nucleotides are TGTGCCAGCAGCCCAACCGGGTTCCTCCTTGGCTACACCTTC.

This chain links TRBV25-1 with TRBJ2-3; 10 nucleotides agree with TRBD2. The CDR3 loop spans 14 amino acids. V lost 4 bases, J lost 3 bases, and 1 base stayed unmatched. Looked up from germline, CDR1 is MGHDK and CDR2 is SYGVNS. CDR3 DNA sequence: TGTGCCAGCAGTGCAGCGGGAGGGACAGATACGCAGTATTTT. It encodes CASSAAGGTDTQYF.

There are a few counts of this clone. This chain joins TRBV29-1 and TRBJ2-7, with TRBD1 matching 12 bases. This CDR3 has 14 residues. CDR1 and CDR2 (germline): SQVTM, ANQGSEA. J gave up 5 bases and V 6 bases, and 8 bases lay outside the gene matches. The DNA for the CDR3 is TGCAGCGTGGCAGCGGGACAGGGGGCCAACGAGCAGTACTTC. Protein product: CSVAAGQGANEQYF.

This rearrangement joins TRBV15 to TRBJ2-5; 11 bases are shared with TRBD2. The DNA matches TRBJ2-7 better at its end, which makes the J call doubtful. Germline CDR1 is LNHNV and CDR2 is YYDKDF (reference sequence). This CDR3 is 18 amino acids long. The DNA of the CDR3 is TGTGCCACCAGCAGAGAGGCTAGCGGGAGGCAGAGCTCCTACGAGCAGTACTTC. The encoded protein is CATSREASGRQSSYEQYF.

The V call is TRBV7-2, the J call TRBJ2-5; perhaps TRBD1 as D (6 bases). The end of the DNA aligns better with TRBJ2-7, so the J call may be wrong. Per germline, CDR1 SGHTA and CDR2 FQGNSA. There are 15 residues in the CDR3. The chain's CDR3 is CASSLGGQGRYEQYF. CDR3 DNA: TGTGCCAGCAGCTTAGGGGGGCAGGGTCGGTACGAGCAGTACTTC.

The chain recombines TRBV29-1 with TRBJ2-4; a possible D gene is TRBD2 (8 bases). Looked up from germline, CDR1 is SQVTM and CDR2 is ANQGSEA. The V gene lost 5 bases and the J gene lost 0 bases, with 29 bases spanning the gap. The CDR3 spans 20 residues. This CDR3 is CSVRGGFRQGTVLAKNIQYF. In DNA form, the CDR3 reads TGCAGCGTTCGGGGGGGTTTCAGGCAGGGGACAGTACTAGCCAAAAACATTCAGTACTTC.

V gene TRBV5-8 combines with J gene TRBJ2-2, with 7 bases that match TRBD2. CDR1 and CDR2 (germline): SGHTS, YDEGEE. This CDR3 is 17 amino acids long. V shed 1 base and J 0 bases; nucleotides not matched to a gene: 6. The chain's CDR3 is CASSLLGRASNTGELFF. DNA for the CDR3: TGTGCCAGCAGCTTGTTAGGGAGGGCCTCGAACACCGGGGAGCTGTTTTTT.

This sequence joins TRBV29-1 and TRBJ2-7; 8 positions agree with TRBD2. CDR3 length: 12 amino acids. J gave up 6 bases and V 6 bases, and 7 bases lay outside the gene matches. Germline V gives CDR1 SQVTM, CDR2 ANQGSEA. CDR3 sequence (DNA): TGCAGCGTAAATGGACTAGCTGGCGAGCAGTACTTC. Translated: CSVNGLAGEQYF.

The V gene is TRBV11-2, the J gene TRBJ1-1; a possible D gene is TRBD1 (5 bases). This CDR3 contains 13 residues. V was pared by 5 bases and J by 4 bases, with 11 bases between. Per germline, CDR1 SGHAT and CDR2 FQNNGV. The CDR3 sequence is CASSQQALTEAFF. The CDR3, as DNA: TGTGCCAGCAGCCAACAGGCGCTCACTGAAGCTTTCTTT.